The clone carrying this T cell receptor beta chain was seen only a few times. Its antigen is as yet unknown. This entry belongs to a study of neoadjuvant nivolumab and ipilimumab in lung cancer. Study observations and caveats: A small number of samples were TCR sequenced.

Here immunoSEQ multiplex PCR was the method, and the copy in TCRdb shows in-frame clones only, minus some. The table shows 39,000 or so clones, with approximately 92% occurring only once. The TCR was taken from an adult with non-small cell lung cancer. The sequenced sample was peripheral blood, obtained before neoadjuvant nivolumab, alone or with ipilimumab.

The CDR3 DNA is TGTGCCAGCAGTTTACAGAGCGGGAGATACGAGCAGTACTTC. Amino acids: CASSLQSGRYEQYF. The V gene is TRBV27, the J gene TRBJ2-7, with 8 positions matching TRBD2. The CDR3 has 14 residues. The germline CDR1 and CDR2 sequences are MNHEY and SMNVEV (reference sequence). Unmatched junction bases numbered 4, after V lost 2 bases and J lost 4 bases.